One and the same sample provided the 27 T cell receptor beta chains below, sequenced in a study of identical twins. TCRdb re-called the 5' RACE reads through MiXCR, storing one row per CDR3 protein. The repertoire holds about 890,000 distinct CDR3 sequences, with about 12% as singletons. The same sample was also studied in work on yellow fever vaccine responses in identical twins.

Specimen: PBMCs. All receptors come from a woman in her late teens or twenties in good health.

This clonotype came up a few times. This chain joins TRBV6-5 and TRBJ1-2; 10 bases align to TRBD1. The CDR3 has 15 amino acids. CDR1 is MNHEY, CDR2 SVGAGI, per germline. V shed 4 bases, J shed 2 bases, and the junction held 4 bases outside the gene matches. Here the CDR3 reads CASSSMTGGNYGYTF. The CDR3 region has the DNA TGTGCCAGCAGTTCAATGACAGGGGGCAACTATGGCTACACCTTC.

V and J are TRBV20-1 and TRBJ1-1; tentative D call: TRBD1 (5 bases). Germline CDR1 DFQATT, CDR2 SNEGSKA (reference sequence). V shed 2 bases and J shed 1 base, with 11 bases lying between them. The CDR3 extends over 14 amino acids. The CDR3 DNA sequence: TGCAGTGCTAGAAGCGGACACCGGAACACTGAAGCTTTCTTT. Amino acids: CSARSGHRNTEAFF.

The sample holds many counts of this clonotype. This sequence joins TRBV14 and TRBJ2-2; 7 bases agree with TRBD2. This CDR3 is built from 15 residues. Germline V lookup: CDR1 SGHDN, CDR2 FVKESK. The junction had 4 bases not matched to a gene; V was cut back by 1 base and J by 5 bases. This CDR3 is CASSQGGSFTGELFF. The CDR3 DNA reads as TGTGCCAGCAGCCAAGGCGGGAGTTTTACCGGGGAGCTGTTTTTT.

The rearrangement uses TRBV7-9 and TRBJ2-3; 10 positions agree with TRBD2. Germline trimming cut 4 bases from V and 2 bases from J; bases unmatched to any gene: 9. This CDR3 comprises 17 residues. The germline V gene encodes CDR1 SEHNR and CDR2 FQNEAQ (reference sequence). The CDR3 spells CASSSDGSGRFTDTQYF. Here the CDR3 DNA reads TGTGCCAGCAGCTCCGACGGTAGCGGGAGGTTCACAGATACGCAGTATTTT.

Details on this clonotype: A much larger clone sits a single nucleotide away, making a read error possible. The chain's CDR3 is CASRIGQVKTGELFF. CDR3 DNA: TGCGCCAGCAGGATAGGACAGGTAAAGACCGGGGAGCTGTTTTTT. V and J are TRBV5-1 and TRBJ2-2, with 7 positions matching TRBD1. The germline CDR1 and CDR2 sequences are SGHRS and YFSETQ. Trimming cost V 5 bases and J 5 bases; bases outside gene matches: 9. This CDR3 is built from 15 residues.

There are a few counts of this clonotype. The V call is TRBV7-9, the J call TRBJ1-1; D is ambiguous. CDR3 length: 13 residues. V lost 3 bases to trimming and J lost 6 bases, with 11 bases between them. Germline V gene sequence: CDR1 SEHNR, CDR2 FQNEAQ (reference sequence). The CDR3 DNA follows: TGTGCCAGCAGCTTCGCCGGGTTGGCTGAAGCTTTCTTT. Residues: CASSFAGLAEAFF. Drawing the rest from reference TRBV7-9 and TRBJ1-1, the complete variable domain is DTGVSQNPRHKITKRGQNVTFRCDPISEHNRLYWYRQTLGQGPEFLTYFQNEAQLEKSRLLSDRFSAERPKGSFSTLEIQRTEQGDSAMYLCASSFAGLAEAFFGQGTRLTVV.

This clonotype was detected only a few times. The rearrangement uses TRBV7-9 and TRBJ2-7; 7 bases are a match to TRBD1. Germline V gene lookup returns CDR1 SEHNR and CDR2 FQNEAQ (reference sequence). Germline trimming cut 4 bases from V and 4 bases from J; bases unmatched to any gene: 7. CDR3 length: 14 residues. The CDR3 spells CASSSETGSYEQYV. In DNA form, the CDR3 reads TGTGCCAGCAGCTCAGAGACAGGGTCTTACGAGCAGTACGTC.

This clonotype appeared many times. This rearrangement joins TRBV12-3 or TRBV12-4 to TRBJ1-5, with unresolved D. The CDR3 contains 16 residues. Trimming took 7 bases from V and 0 from J, leaving 16 bases between them. CDR3 bases: TGTGCCAGCACCCGTTTCCCCAGAGATAGCAATCAGCCCCAGCATTTT. Its translation: CASTRFPRDSNQPQHF.

The chain has TRBV5-1 and TRBJ2-2, with D unresolved. This CDR3 is built from 14 residues. From germline, CDR1 is SGHRS and CDR2 YFSETQ. Trimming stripped 0 bases from V and 1 base from J, with 4 bases between. The CDR3 sequence: CASSLAMNTGELFF. Here the CDR3 DNA reads TGCGCCAGCAGCTTGGCTATGAACACCGGGGAGCTGTTTTTT.

This clonotype was seen many times. The V gene is TRBV20-1, the J gene TRBJ1-5; D perhaps matches TRBD1 (6 bases). Germline V gene sequence: CDR1 DFQATT, CDR2 SNEGSKA (reference sequence). The CDR3 is 12 residues long. V lost 6 bases, J lost 11 bases, and 17 bases lay in between. The CDR3 nucleotides read TGCAGTGCCAGCCAGGGGAGAGCGGCCCAGCATTTT. As protein: CSASQGRAAQHF.

This clonotype came up many times. V and J are TRBV28 and TRBJ2-4; TRBD2 might be the D (6 bases). The germline CDR1 and CDR2 sequences are MDHEN and SYDVKM. Trimming shortened V by 7 bases and J by 3 bases, and 13 bases separated the two germline ends. This CDR3 has 14 amino acids. CDR3 coding DNA: TGTGCCAGCACTCCGGGGGTCGTCAAAAACATTCAGTACTTC. Its translation is CASTPGVVKNIQYF.

The chain couples TRBV6-1 to TRBJ1-2, with no clear D. The V end lost 7 bases, the J end lost 6 bases, and 21 bases lay between the germline ends. Per germline, CDR1 MNHNS and CDR2 SASEGT. The CDR3 has 15 amino acids. The CDR3 coding sequence is TGTGCCAGCACAAACGGAAACCCGATAAGAAATGGCTACACCTTC. Translation gives CASTNGNPIRNGYTF.

This clonotype was observed a handful of times. This chain connects TRBV20-1 to TRBJ2-7; perhaps D is TRBD1 or TRBD2 (5 bases each). Deletions cut 1 base from V and 3 bases from J, with 19 bases between. The CDR3 is 16 residues long. The germline CDR1 and CDR2 sequences are DFQATT and SNEGSKA (reference sequence). CDR3 loop: CSARVLTAGTDYEQYF. CDR3 DNA sequence: TGCAGTGCTAGAGTTCTAACCGCCGGGACGGACTACGAGCAGTACTTC.

The chain combines TRBV11-2 with TRBJ2-7; the D gene is possibly TRBD1 (5 bases). CDR1 SGHAT and CDR2 FQNNGV come from the germline V gene. V lost 6 bases to trimming and J lost 9 bases, with 12 bases between them. There are 11 residues in the CDR3. The CDR3 DNA reads TGTGCCAGCAGGTCAGGGTTGGTGCAGTACTTC. Translation: CASRSGLVQYF.

The J gene is TRBJ2-7, the V gene TRBV6-5; 8 nucleotides agree with TRBD1. The CDR3 sequence is 18 residues long. Germline V gene lookup returns CDR1 MNHEY and CDR2 SVGAGI. Unmatched junction bases numbered 15, after V lost 0 bases and J lost 5 bases. The CDR3 nucleotides read TGTGCCAGCAGTTACTCGAAGTTTCCCGCAGGGGGCTTCGACGAGCAGTACTTC. Its translation: CASSYSKFPAGGFDEQYF.

Only a few counts were recorded for this clonotype. The chain carries TRBV6-4 and TRBJ2-2; TRBD1 might be the D (5 bases). Between the trimmed V and J ends, which lost 6 bases and 9 bases, there was a span of 14 bases. The CDR3 loop spans 13 amino acids. From germline, CDR1 is MRHNA and CDR2 SNTAGT. CDR3 in DNA: TGTGCCAGCAGCCCGGACGGACACCGGGAGCTGTTTTTT. Residues: CASSPDGHRELFF.

This clonotype was seen a few times. This chain uses TRBV2 with TRBJ1-5, with no clear D. V was shortened by 4 bases and J by 2 bases, with 15 bases between the two germline ends. CDR1 and CDR2 from the germline V gene are SNHLY and FYNNEI. This CDR3 is built from 16 residues. CDR3: CASSGPSLGGNQPQHF. The DNA of the CDR3 is TGTGCCAGCAGTGGCCCTTCTCTCGGGGGCAATCAGCCCCAGCATTTT.

The chain has TRBV18 and TRBJ2-5; 11 nucleotides agree with TRBD1. The germline CDR1 and CDR2 sequences are KGHSH and LQKENI. Losses at the gene ends were 2 bases for V and 4 bases for J; bases not matched to a gene: 9. The length of the CDR3 is 17 residues. This chain's CDR3 is CASSPNFRTGGRETQYF. The CDR3 DNA reads as TGTGCCAGCTCACCAAACTTCCGGACAGGGGGCAGAGAGACCCAGTACTTC. Combining the CDR3 with reference TRBV18 and TRBJ2-5 gives the whole variable domain NAGVMQNPRHLVRRRGQEARLRCSPMKGHSHVYWYRQLPEEGLKFMVYLQKENIIDESGMPKERFSAEFPKEGPSILRIQQVVRGDSAAYFCASSPNFRTGGRETQYFGPGTRLLVL.

The chain has TRBV5-1 and TRBJ2-2; 12 bases match TRBD1. Germline V lookup: CDR1 SGHRS, CDR2 YFSETQ. J gave up 7 bases and V 4 bases, and 11 bases lay outside the gene matches. The CDR3 is 17 amino acids. CDR3 nucleotide sequence: TGCGCCAGCAGCCCTCTACCGGGACAGGGGGCGATCGGGGAGCTGTTTTTT. It encodes CASSPLPGQGAIGELFF.

The chain carries TRBV3-1 and TRBJ2-3, with TRBD2 matching 10 bases. With 0 bases clipped from V and 7 bases from J, the junction kept 16 bases outside the gene matches. The germline CDR1 and CDR2 sequences are LGHDT and YNNKEL (reference sequence). The CDR3 contains 19 residues. The CDR3 loop is CASSQDRSGLAARGHTQYF. The CDR3 DNA follows: TGTGCCAGCAGCCAAGATAGGTCTGGACTAGCGGCGAGGGGCCATACGCAGTATTTT.

Only a few counts were recorded for this clonotype. V usage is TRBV29-1 and J usage is TRBJ2-1, with TRBD1 identical over 8 bases. The trim removed 6 bases at V and 7 bases at J, leaving 11 bases unmatched. Germline loops: CDR1 SQVTM, CDR2 ANQGSEA. The CDR3 consists of 14 residues. CDR3 protein: CSVLSDRVGNEQFF. CDR3 bases: TGCAGCGTCTTATCGGACAGGGTAGGGAATGAGCAGTTCTTC.

The chain joins TRBV12-3 or TRBV12-4 to TRBJ2-1; D ambiguous. V gave up 2 bases and J gave up 3 bases, with 14 bases separating them. This CDR3 comprises 16 residues. The CDR3 loop is CASSLMELVIYNEQFF. In nucleotides, the CDR3 is TGTGCCAGCAGTTTAATGGAGTTAGTAATCTACAATGAGCAGTTCTTC.

The chain recombines TRBV27 with TRBJ1-1; tentatively, D is TRBD1 (5 bases). The CDR3 loop spans 13 amino acids. V gave up 6 bases and J gave up 8 bases, with 16 bases separating them. Germline V lookup: CDR1 MNHEY, CDR2 SMNVEV (reference sequence). CDR3 nucleotides: TGTGCCAGCAGCCGATTAGGGGATCGGGAAGCTTTCTTT. It translates to CASSRLGDREAFF.

In this sample, this clonotype turned up a few times. The chain uses TRBV6-2 or TRBV6-3 and TRBJ2-2, with a possible D match to TRBD2 (5 bases). Trimming removed 3 bases at V and 3 bases at J, with 14 bases between. The CDR3 runs to 16 residues. Germline values: CDR1 MNHEY, CDR2 SVGEGT. DNA of the CDR3: TGTGCCAGCAGTTATTTTCCCCGGGGAGACACCGGGGAGCTGTTTTTT. Protein product: CASSYFPRGDTGELFF.

This clonotype was observed a handful of times. V gene TRBV10-3 combines with J gene TRBJ2-2; D is uncertain. Germline V lookup: CDR1 ENHRY, CDR2 SYGVKD. Deletions cut 0 bases from V and 7 bases from J, with 3 bases between. The CDR3 totals 12 residues. The CDR3 DNA reads as TGTGCCATCAGTGAGTCGGGCGGGGAGCTGTTTTTT. Translating it yields CAISESGGELFF.

The chain couples TRBV25-1 to TRBJ2-3; 12 positions match TRBD2. The germline V gene has CDR1 MGHDK and CDR2 SYGVNS. The CDR3 consists of 21 residues. J was trimmed by 2 bases and V by 4 bases; bases with no gene match: 19. The CDR3 loop reads CASSVSVASGGAPSHTDTQYF. The DNA for the CDR3 is TGTGCCAGCAGTGTTTCCGTGGCTAGCGGGGGGGCTCCCTCTCACACAGATACGCAGTATTTT.

This clonotype was picked up a small number of times. This rearrangement joins TRBV4-1 to TRBJ2-3; TRBD2 matches 11 bases. This CDR3 spans 15 amino acids. The germline V gene has CDR1 MGHRA and CDR2 YSYEKL. Trimming at V came to 4 bases and at J to 2 bases, leaving 2 bases not matched to a gene. The CDR3 DNA is TGCGCCAGCAGCCCGACTAGCGGGGACACAGATACGCAGTATTTT. Encoded protein: CASSPTSGDTDTQYF.